Shown below are 27 T cell receptor beta chains from a single sample sequenced in a study of blood T cell repertoires in COVID-19. The repertoire was sequenced with immunoSEQ multiplex PCR; TCRdb's copy has only in-frame clones and lacks some. The sample includes almost 55,000 clones, 80% to 90% of them seen just once. Sequenced: peripheral blood. Source of these receptors: a man in his fifties or sixties with active COVID-19.

The J gene is TRBJ1-3, the V gene TRBV7-2; perhaps TRBD1 as D (6 bases). Germline lookup yields CDR1 SGHTA and CDR2 FQGNSA. This CDR3 has 14 amino acids. Trimming stripped 3 bases from V and 9 bases from J, with 15 bases between. The CDR3 region has the DNA TGTGCCAGCAGCTTCGAGAGGGGGTCGTCCACCATATATTTT. Amino acids: CASSFERGSSTIYF. The full variable domain, in which reference TRBV7-2 and TRBJ1-3 provide the parts outside the CDR3, is GAGVSQSPSNKVTEKGKDVELRCDPISGHTALYWYRQSLGQGLEFLIYFQGNSAPDKSGLPSDRFSAERTGGSVSTLTIQRTQQEDSAVYLCASSFERGSSTIYFGEGSWLTVV.

The rearrangement uses TRBV28 and TRBJ1-6; 8 bases fit TRBD1. The CDR3 is 15 residues long. The V segment lost 10 bases and the J segment 0 bases; nucleotides outside the gene matches: 5. Germline V lookup: CDR1 MDHEN, CDR2 SYDVKM. This chain's CDR3 is CATRDRSSYNSPLHF. In DNA form, the CDR3 reads TGTGCCACCCGGGACAGGAGCTCCTATAATTCACCCCTCCACTTT.

The J gene is TRBJ2-2, the V gene TRBV27, with 12 bases fitting TRBD2. The J segment lost 6 bases and the V segment lost 6 bases, leaving 14 bases of the junction unmatched. Germline V gene sequence: CDR1 MNHEY, CDR2 SMNVEV (reference sequence). CDR3 length equals 18 residues. The CDR3 region has the DNA TGTGCCAGCAGCTTTATTGGCCTTCTAGCGGGAGGGGCCGGGGAGCTGTTTTTT. Residues: CASSFIGLLAGGAGELFF.

The chain is built from TRBV25-1 and TRBJ2-7; 7 bases are a match to TRBD1. The CDR3 runs 13 residues. Trimming cost V 4 bases and J 2 bases; bases outside gene matches: 2. CDR1 is MGHDK and CDR2 is SYGVNS in the germline V gene. CDR3 nucleotide sequence: TGTGCCAGCAGTGGGGACAGTACCTACGAGCAGTACTTC. Its translation: CASSGDSTYEQYF.

The chain is built from TRBV5-4 and TRBJ2-1, with 10 positions matching TRBD1. Per germline, CDR1 SGHNT and CDR2 YYREEE (reference sequence). V lost 4 bases, J lost 2 bases, and 3 bases stayed unmatched. CDR3 length equals 15 residues. Here the CDR3 DNA reads TGTGCCAGCAGCCCGGGACAGGGGACCTACAATGAGCAGTTCTTC. Its protein product is CASSPGQGTYNEQFF.

The rearrangement uses TRBV20-1 and TRBJ2-7, with a weak D call TRBD1 (6 bases). Trimming took 6 bases from V and 4 from J, leaving 10 bases between them. Germline CDR1 and CDR2: DFQATT and SNEGSKA (reference sequence). There are 11 residues in the CDR3. The DNA of the CDR3 is TGCAGTGCCAGGGGCACATACGAGCAGTACTTC. It encodes CSARGTYEQYF.

The rearrangement uses TRBV24-1 and TRBJ2-1, with a tentative D call TRBD1 (6 bases). The CDR3 runs to 16 residues. Trimming pared 2 bases from V and 2 bases from J, leaving 12 bases between. Germline loops: CDR1 KGHDR, CDR2 SFDVKD. The CDR3, as DNA: TGTGCCACCAGTGATTCAACAGGGATGGCCTACAATGAGCAGTTCTTC. Amino acid sequence: CATSDSTGMAYNEQFF.

The gene calls are TRBV24-1 and TRBJ1-2; no clear D. Trimming removed 6 bases at V and 1 base at J, with 11 bases between. CDR1 is KGHDR and CDR2 is SFDVKD in the germline V gene. This CDR3 has 14 residues. CDR3 residues: CATSSAGLNYGYTF. CDR3 in DNA: TGTGCCACCAGTTCGGCAGGACTTAACTATGGCTACACCTTC.

J is TRBJ1-1 and V is TRBV29-1, with D possibly being TRBD1 (6 bases). This CDR3 spans 15 amino acids. Between the trimmed V and J ends, which lost 2 bases and 0 bases, there was a span of 13 bases. Germline CDR1 SQVTM, CDR2 ANQGSEA. This chain's CDR3 is CSVEMVQGMNTEAFF. In DNA, the CDR3 is TGCAGCGTTGAAATGGTTCAGGGGATGAACACTGAAGCTTTCTTT.

This clone was picked up one time. The rearrangement uses TRBV27 and TRBJ1-6, with 9 bases matching TRBD1. V shed 2 bases and J 14 bases; nucleotides not matched to a gene: 16. CDR3 length equals 17 residues. Germline V gene lookup returns CDR1 MNHEY and CDR2 SMNVEV (reference sequence). This CDR3 is CASSLRPPGQGKLTLHF. The CDR3 DNA is TGTGCCAGCAGTTTAAGGCCCCCGGGACAGGGCAAGTTAACCCTCCACTTT.

The chain is built from TRBV9 and TRBJ2-2, with D possibly matching TRBD2 (7 bases). The germline V and J ends were trimmed by 6 bases and 2 bases, with 17 bases remaining between them. Germline CDR1 reads SGDLS; CDR2 reads YYNGEE. The CDR3 extends over 16 amino acids. CDR3 region: CASTPGGGDNTGELFF. The CDR3 region has the DNA TGTGCCAGCACCCCAGGAGGGGGGGATAACACCGGGGAGCTGTTTTTT.

The rearrangement joins TRBV18 to TRBJ2-3; 9 nucleotides align to TRBD2. CDR3 size: 16 residues. Trimming removed 2 bases from V and 2 bases from J; junction bases left unmatched: 5. CDR1 KGHSH and CDR2 LQKENI come from the germline V gene. DNA for the CDR3: TGTGCCAGCTCACCAATAGCGGGAGTCGACACAGATACGCAGTATTTT. It encodes CASSPIAGVDTDTQYF.

This clone was found a few times. This rearrangement joins TRBV3-1 (or the pseudogene TRBV3-2) to TRBJ1-3; TRBD1 matches 7 bases. After removal of 6 bases from V and 4 bases from J, the junction contained 12 bases not matched to a gene. The germline gives CDR1 LGHDT, CDR2 YNNKEL (reference sequence). The CDR3 length is 16 residues. The CDR3 nucleotides are TGTGCCAGCAGTCCCCTCGCAGGGGGGTCCGGAAACACCATATATTTT. Encoded protein: CASSPLAGGSGNTIYF.

The chain is built from TRBV6-5 and TRBJ1-1; 8 nucleotides match TRBD1. V was clipped by 0 bases and J by 2 bases; unmatched bases: 5. Germline CDR1 and CDR2: MNHEY and SVGAGI. The CDR3 spans 16 residues. CDR3 in DNA: TGTGCCAGCAGTTACTCCCAGGGGGCTGGTAACACTGAAGCTTTCTTT. Protein product: CASSYSQGAGNTEAFF.

CDR3 sequence (DNA): TGTGCCAGCAGTGGACAATTTGGGACTCACCAAGAGACCCAGTACTTC. Its translation: CASSGQFGTHQETQYF. The V call is TRBV9, the J call TRBJ2-5; D perhaps matches TRBD2 (6 bases). There are 16 residues in the CDR3. Trimming pared 5 bases from V and 0 bases from J, leaving 17 bases between. Germline assignment: CDR1 SGDLS and CDR2 YYNGEE.

The chain joins TRBV10-2 to TRBJ2-7; 8 nucleotides agree with TRBD2. The CDR3 spans 14 residues. The V gene end was trimmed by 10 bases and the J gene end by 3 bases; junction bases not matched to a gene: 11. Germline-derived CDR1 and CDR2 are WSHSY and SAAADI. The CDR3 sequence is CATRGREAIYEQYF. The CDR3 DNA reads TGCGCCACCCGGGGGCGGGAGGCTATCTACGAGCAGTACTTC.

This chain connects TRBV7-6 to TRBJ2-1; D perhaps matches TRBD1 (5 bases). This CDR3 has 16 residues. Germline V gene sequence: CDR1 SGHVS, CDR2 FNYEAQ. The V and J ends lost 1 base and 0 bases respectively, with 10 bases between them. Written as DNA, the CDR3 is TGTGCCAGCAGCTTAGGGGGCAAGCGCTCCTACAATGAGCAGTTCTTC. It encodes CASSLGGKRSYNEQFF.

The chain recombines TRBV5-1 with TRBJ1-2; D not resolved. V lost 2 bases, J lost 2 bases, and 10 bases lay in between. The V gene's germline CDR1 is SGHRS and CDR2 YFSETQ. The CDR3 length is 14 residues. The CDR3 loop reads CASSLYSANYGYTF. CDR3 DNA: TGCGCCAGCAGCTTATATAGTGCGAACTATGGCTACACCTTC.

The gene calls are TRBV15 and TRBJ1-4; D ambiguous. The CDR3 has 15 residues. Trimming removed 4 bases from V and 0 bases from J, with 9 bases in between. Looked up from germline, CDR1 is LNHNV and CDR2 is YYDKDF (reference sequence). CDR3 in amino acids: CATSIEIATNEKLFF. The CDR3 DNA reads TGTGCCACCAGCATTGAGATTGCAACTAATGAAAAACTGTTTTTT.

V gene TRBV5-4 combines with J gene TRBJ1-3; D perhaps matches TRBD1 (6 bases). The germline V and J ends were trimmed by 4 bases and 0 bases, with 14 bases remaining between them. Germline-derived CDR1 and CDR2 are SGHNT and YYREEE (reference sequence). This CDR3 is built from 16 residues. CDR3 nucleotides: TGTGCCAGCAGCCCCGGTTCAGGGGTCTCTGGAAACACCATATATTTT. It yields the protein CASSPGSGVSGNTIYF.

The chain couples TRBV19 to TRBJ1-4, with D perhaps TRBD1 (5 bases). From germline, CDR1 is LNHDA and CDR2 SQIVND (reference sequence). Deletions cut 6 bases from V and 11 bases from J, with 16 bases between. The length of the CDR3 is 13 residues. The CDR3, as DNA: TGTGCCAGTAGGGAGGGGACGCGGTGGAAACTGTTTTTT. As protein: CASREGTRWKLFF.

The J gene is TRBJ1-4, the V gene TRBV28; TRBD1 might be the D (6 bases). With 3 bases removed from V and 8 bases from J, the gap between germline ends came to 13 bases. The germline V gene encodes CDR1 MDHEN and CDR2 SYDVKM. This CDR3 has 14 amino acids. CDR3 residues: CASSFLGADEKLFF. The CDR3 nucleotides are TGTGCCAGCAGTTTTTTGGGGGCGGACGAAAAACTGTTTTTT. Based on the CDR3 plus reference TRBV28 and TRBJ1-4, the full variable domain is DVKVTQSSRYLVKRTGEKVFLECVQDMDHENMFWYRQDPGLGLRLIYFSYDVKMKEKGDIPEGYSVSREKKERFSLILESASTNQTSMYLCASSFLGADEKLFFGSGTQLSVL.

V and J are TRBV1 and TRBJ1-3; the table's D call TRBD1 went unverified against the DNA. TRBV1 is a documented pseudogene. The CDR3 extends over 20 amino acids. The DNA for the CDR3 is TGCACCAGCAGCCCCGCGTATATAGGACAGGGGTCCTCCTCTGGAAACACCATATATTTT. This gives the protein CTSSPAYIGQGSSSGNTIYF.

The chain recombines TRBV27 with TRBJ2-7; weak D call: TRBD1 (6 bases). Trimming removed 6 bases at V and 2 bases at J, with 14 bases between. Germline V gene lookup returns CDR1 MNHEY and CDR2 SMNVEV (reference sequence). This CDR3 comprises 14 residues. The CDR3 DNA sequence: TGTGCCAGCAGGATACAGGGATCTGCCTACGAGCAGTACTTC. Encoded protein: CASRIQGSAYEQYF.

The chain has TRBV6-5 and TRBJ2-2, with D maybe TRBD1 (5 bases). The V gene lost 7 bases and the J gene lost 4 bases, with 16 bases spanning the gap. CDR1 and CDR2 from the germline V gene are MNHEY and SVGAGI. The CDR3 is 15 residues long. The CDR3 spells CASIPLGVSTGELFF. Here the CDR3 DNA reads TGTGCCAGCATCCCCCTAGGGGTATCCACCGGGGAGCTGTTTTTT.

The genes are TRBV19 and TRBJ1-2; D possibly corresponds to TRBD1 (6 bases). Germline CDR1 reads LNHDA; CDR2 reads SQIVND (reference sequence). V was trimmed by 3 bases and J by 4 bases, leaving 15 bases between them. The CDR3 is made up of 15 amino acids. The CDR3 reads CASSIRRDIGYGYTF. The CDR3 bases are TGTGCCAGTAGTATCCGCCGGGACATCGGCTATGGCTACACCTTC.

The DNA for the CDR3 is TGTGCCAGCAGCGTCACAGGGAGGGAGGGCAATCAGCCCCAGCATTTT. Its protein is CASSVTGREGNQPQHF. The J gene is TRBJ1-5, the V gene TRBV5-4; a possible D gene is TRBD1 (6 bases). With 4 bases removed from V and 2 bases from J, the gap between germline ends came to 16 bases. Germline V gene data show CDR1 as SGHNT and CDR2 as YYREEE (reference sequence). The CDR3 sequence is 16 residues long. Filled out from reference TRBV5-4 and TRBJ1-5, the complete variable domain reads ETGVTQSPTHLIKTRGQQVTLRCSSQSGHNTVSWYQQALGQGPQFIFQYYREEENGRGNFPPRFSGLQFPNYSSELNVNALELDDSALYLCASSVTGREGNQPQHFGDGTRLSIL.